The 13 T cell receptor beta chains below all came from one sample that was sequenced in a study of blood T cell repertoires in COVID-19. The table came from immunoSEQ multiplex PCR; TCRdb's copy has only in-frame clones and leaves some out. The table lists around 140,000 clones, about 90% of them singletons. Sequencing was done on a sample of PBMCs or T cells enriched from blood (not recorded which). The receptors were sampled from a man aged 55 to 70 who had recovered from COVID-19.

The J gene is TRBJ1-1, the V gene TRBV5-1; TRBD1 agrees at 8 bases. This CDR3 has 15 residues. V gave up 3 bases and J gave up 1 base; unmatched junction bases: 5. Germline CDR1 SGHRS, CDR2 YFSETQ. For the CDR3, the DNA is TGCGCCAGCAGCTGGGGGACAGGCCAGAACACTGAAGCTTTCTTT. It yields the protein CASSWGTGQNTEAFF.

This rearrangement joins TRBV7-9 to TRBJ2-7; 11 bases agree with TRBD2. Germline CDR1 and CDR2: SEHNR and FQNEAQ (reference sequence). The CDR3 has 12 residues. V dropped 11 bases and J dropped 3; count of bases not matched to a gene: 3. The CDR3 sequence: CAWGTSGYEQYF. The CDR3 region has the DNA TGTGCCTGGGGGACTAGCGGCTACGAGCAGTACTTC.

The CDR3 sequence: CASSFPGVGANTIYF. The CDR3 bases are TGTGCCAGCAGTTTCCCGGGGGTAGGAGCGAACACCATATATTTT. V is TRBV28 and J is TRBJ1-3; maybe TRBD1 (5 bases). Germline V gene lookup returns CDR1 MDHEN and CDR2 SYDVKM. Trimming removed 3 bases from V and 7 bases from J, with 16 bases in between. The CDR3 is 15 amino acids.

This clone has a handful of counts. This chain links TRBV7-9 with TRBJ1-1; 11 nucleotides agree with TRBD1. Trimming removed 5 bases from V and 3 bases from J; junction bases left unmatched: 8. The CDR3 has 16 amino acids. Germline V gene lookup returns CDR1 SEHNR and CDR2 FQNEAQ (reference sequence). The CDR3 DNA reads TGTGCCAGCAGCCCATGGACAGGGGGCGCGGACACTGAAGCTTTCTTT. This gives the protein CASSPWTGGADTEAFF. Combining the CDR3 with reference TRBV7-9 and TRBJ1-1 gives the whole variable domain DTGVSQNPRHKITKRGQNVTFRCDPISEHNRLYWYRQTLGQGPEFLTYFQNEAQLEKSRLLSDRFSAERPKGSFSTLEIQRTEQGDSAMYLCASSPWTGGADTEAFFGQGTRLTVV.

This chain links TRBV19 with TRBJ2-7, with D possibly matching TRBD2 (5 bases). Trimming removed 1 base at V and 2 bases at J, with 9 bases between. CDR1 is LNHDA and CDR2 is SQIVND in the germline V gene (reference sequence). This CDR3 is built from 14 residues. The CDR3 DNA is TGTGCCAGTAGTATAGGGACTTCAACCTACGAGCAGTACTTC. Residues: CASSIGTSTYEQYF.

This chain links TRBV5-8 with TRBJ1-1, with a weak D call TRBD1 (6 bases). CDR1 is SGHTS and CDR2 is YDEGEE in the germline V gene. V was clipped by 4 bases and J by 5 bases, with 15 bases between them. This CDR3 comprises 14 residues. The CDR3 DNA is TGTGCCAGCAGCAAATACAGGGCGGTGACTGAAGCTTTCTTT. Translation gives CASSKYRAVTEAFF.

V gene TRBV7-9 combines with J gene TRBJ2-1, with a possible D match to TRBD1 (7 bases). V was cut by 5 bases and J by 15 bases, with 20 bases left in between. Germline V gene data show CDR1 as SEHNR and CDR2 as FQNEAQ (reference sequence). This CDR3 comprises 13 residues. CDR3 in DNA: TGTGCCAGCAGCAGACGAGGGGGGACAGTGCTGTTCTTC. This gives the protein CASSRRGGTVLFF.

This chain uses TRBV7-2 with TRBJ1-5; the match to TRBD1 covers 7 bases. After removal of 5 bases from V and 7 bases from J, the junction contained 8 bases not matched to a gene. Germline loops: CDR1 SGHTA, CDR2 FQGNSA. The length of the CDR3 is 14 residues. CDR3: CASSPDRARQPQHF. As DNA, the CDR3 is TGTGCCAGCAGCCCCGACAGGGCGCGGCAGCCCCAGCATTTT.

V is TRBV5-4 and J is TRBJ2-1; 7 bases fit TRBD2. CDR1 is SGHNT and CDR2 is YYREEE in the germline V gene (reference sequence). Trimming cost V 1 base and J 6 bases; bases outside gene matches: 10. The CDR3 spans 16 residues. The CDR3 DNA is TGTGCCAGCAGCTTGCGGAGCGGGGATAGGTTCAATGAGCAGTTCTTC. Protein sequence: CASSLRSGDRFNEQFF.

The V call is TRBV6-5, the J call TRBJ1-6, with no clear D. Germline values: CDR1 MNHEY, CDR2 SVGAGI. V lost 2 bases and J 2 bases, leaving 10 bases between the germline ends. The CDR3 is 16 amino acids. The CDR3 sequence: CASSYGRVTYNSPLHF. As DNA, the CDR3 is TGTGCCAGCAGTTACGGGAGGGTGACCTATAATTCACCCCTCCACTTT.

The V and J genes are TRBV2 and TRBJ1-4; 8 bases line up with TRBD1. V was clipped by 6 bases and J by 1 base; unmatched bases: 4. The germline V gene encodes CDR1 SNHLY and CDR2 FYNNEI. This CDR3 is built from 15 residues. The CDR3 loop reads CASRQGAGTNEKLFF. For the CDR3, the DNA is TGTGCCAGCAGGCAGGGGGCGGGAACTAATGAAAAACTGTTTTTT.

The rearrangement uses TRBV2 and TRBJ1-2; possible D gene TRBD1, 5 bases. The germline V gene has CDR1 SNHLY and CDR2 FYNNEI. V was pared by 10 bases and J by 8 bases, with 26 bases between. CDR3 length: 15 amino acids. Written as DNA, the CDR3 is TGTGCCACCTCCCAAACCCCAGGGTTTGTTCGGGGCTACACCTTC. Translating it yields CATSQTPGFVRGYTF.

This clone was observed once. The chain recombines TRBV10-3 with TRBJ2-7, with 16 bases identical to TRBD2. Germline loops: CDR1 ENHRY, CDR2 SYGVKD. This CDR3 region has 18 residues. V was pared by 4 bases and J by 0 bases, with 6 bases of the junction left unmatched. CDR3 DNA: TGTGCCATCAGTGCCCGGGGACTAGCGGGGGGGCCCTCCTACGAGCAGTACTTC. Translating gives CAISARGLAGGPSYEQYF.